The clone carrying this TCR beta chain has just a few counts. Its antigen remains unknown. A second PCR of roughly 7 to 11 cycles used a sample-barcoded 5' primer and a J-beta primer mix. Each of the cDNA molecules was tagged by a template-switch adaptor with 12 random nucleotides. TCRdb called the 5' RACE reads again in MiXCR, with one record for every CDR3 protein. Here the sample spans 950,000 to 1,200,000 distinct CDR3 sequences, 30% to 40% being singletons. The data stem from a study of blood T cells in healthy people across ages. Overall study results and limits: Naive T cell percentage by flow cytometry tracked strongly with beta diversity.

This TCR was recovered from a man aged 18 to 29 in good health. Specimen: blood.

The CDR3 spells CASSQDLRTGGHSFGQPQHF. CDR3 DNA: TGCGCCAGCAGCCAAGATTTGAGGACAGGGGGACACAGTTTCGGTCAGCCCCAGCATTTT. The chain combines TRBV4-3 with TRBJ1-5; 10 bases align to TRBD1. The CDR3 loop spans 20 amino acids. The trim removed 0 bases at V and 6 bases at J, leaving 17 bases unmatched. Germline V lookup: CDR1 LGHNA, CDR2 YSLEER.